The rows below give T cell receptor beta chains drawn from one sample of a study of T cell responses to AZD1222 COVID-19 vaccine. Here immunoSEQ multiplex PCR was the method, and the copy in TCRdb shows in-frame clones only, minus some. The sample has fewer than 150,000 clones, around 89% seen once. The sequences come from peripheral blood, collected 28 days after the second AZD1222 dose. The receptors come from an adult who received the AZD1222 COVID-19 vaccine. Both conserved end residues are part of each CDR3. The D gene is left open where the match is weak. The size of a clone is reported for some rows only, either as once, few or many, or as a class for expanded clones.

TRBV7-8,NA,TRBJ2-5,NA,CASSSPSLEAQYF,TGTGCCAGCAGCTCGCCTTCCTTAGAGGCCCAGTACTTC
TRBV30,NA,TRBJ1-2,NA,CALLTVANYGYTF,TGTGCCCTCCTCACAGTCGCAAACTATGGCTACACCTTC
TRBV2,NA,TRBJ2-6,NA,CASSDRRSGANVLTF,TGTGCCAGCAGTGACAGACGCTCTGGGGCCAACGTCCTGACTTTC
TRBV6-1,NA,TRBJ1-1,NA,CASSEWDTTNTEAFF,TGTGCCAGCAGTGAATGGGACACGACGAACACTGAAGCTTTCTTT
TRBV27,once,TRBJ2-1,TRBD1,CASRGQGHNEQFF,TGTGCCAGCAGAGGACAGGGCCACAATGAGCAGTTCTTC
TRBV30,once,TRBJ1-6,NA,CAWSLDFSSYNSPLHF,TGTGCCTGGTCGTTGGATTTTTCCTCCTATAATTCACCCCTCCACTTT
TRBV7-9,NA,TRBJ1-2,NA,CASSLVGARYGYTF,TGTGCCAGCAGCTTAGTGGGGGCGCGTTATGGCTACACCTTC
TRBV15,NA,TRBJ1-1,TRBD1,CASYPTGAVNTEAFF,TGTGCCTCTTACCCAACAGGGGCCGTGAACACTGAAGCTTTCTTT
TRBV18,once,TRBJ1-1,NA,CASSPTGTEAFF,TGTGCCAGCTCCCCAACGGGCACTGAAGCTTTCTTT
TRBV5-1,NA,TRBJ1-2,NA,CASSLNRADLDYGYTF,TGCGCCAGCAGCTTGAACAGGGCAGATCTTGACTATGGCTACACCTTC
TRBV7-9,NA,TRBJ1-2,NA,CASSFGQVRYGYTF,TGTGCCAGCAGCTTTGGGCAGGTCAGGTATGGCTACACCTTC
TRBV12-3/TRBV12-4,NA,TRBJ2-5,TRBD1,CASRQGARETQYF,TGTGCCAGCAGGCAGGGGGCGCGAGAGACCCAGTACTTC
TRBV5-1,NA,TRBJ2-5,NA,CASSSLDGETQYF,TGCGCCAGCAGCTCGCTCGACGGGGAGACCCAGTACTTC
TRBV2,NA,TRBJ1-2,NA,CASSEGALNYGYTF,TGTGCCAGCAGTGAAGGCGCCCTAAACTATGGCTACACCTTC
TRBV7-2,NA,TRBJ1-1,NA,CASSPRTSMNTEAFF,TGTGCCAGCAGCCCCCGGACAAGTATGAACACTGAAGCTTTCTTT
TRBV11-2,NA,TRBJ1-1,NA,CASRTRGVSDTEAFF,TGTGCCAGCAGAACTAGGGGGGTGTCGGACACTGAAGCTTTCTTT
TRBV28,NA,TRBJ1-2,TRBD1,CASSSGQGGGYTF,TGTGCCAGCAGTTCCGGACAGGGGGGTGGCTACACCTTC
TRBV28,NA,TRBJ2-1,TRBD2,CASSPATSPNREQFF,TGTGCCAGCAGTCCCGCGACTAGCCCTAATAGAGAGCAGTTCTTC
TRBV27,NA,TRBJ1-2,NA,CASSPLGGDGYTF,TGTGCCAGCAGTCCCCTAGGAGGAGATGGCTACACCTTC
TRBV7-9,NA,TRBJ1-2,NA,CASLPPEVYGYTF,TGTGCCAGCCTACCTCCGGAGGTCTATGGCTACACCTTC
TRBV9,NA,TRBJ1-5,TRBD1,CASSPGQGGHQPQHF,TGTGCCAGCAGCCCAGGCCAGGGGGGGCATCAGCCCCAGCATTTT
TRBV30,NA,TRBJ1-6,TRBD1,CAWSVGRGLSPLHF,TGTGCCTGGAGTGTCGGCAGGGGGCTTTCACCCCTCCACTTT
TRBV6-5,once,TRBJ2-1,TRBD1,CASSYSQGAFYNEQFF,TGTGCCAGCAGTTACTCACAGGGGGCCTTCTACAATGAGCAGTTCTTC
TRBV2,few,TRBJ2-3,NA,CASKEVADTQYF,TGTGCCAGCAAAGAGGTTGCAGATACGCAGTATTTT
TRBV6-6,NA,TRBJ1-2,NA,CASSSGPPNYGYTF,TGTGCCAGCAGTTCCGGGCCCCCTAACTATGGCTACACCTTC
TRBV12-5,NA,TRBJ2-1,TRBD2,CASGARGGTYNEQFF,TGTGCTAGTGGGGCTCGGGGGGGGACCTACAATGAGCAGTTCTTC
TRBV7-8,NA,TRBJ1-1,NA,CASSLTVGEAFF,TGTGCCAGCAGCTTGACGGTAGGGGAAGCTTTCTTT
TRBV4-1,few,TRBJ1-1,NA,CASSQDLRGTEAFF,TGCGCCAGCAGCCAAGATCTTCGGGGGACTGAAGCTTTCTTT